This T cell receptor (beta chain) originates from a study of cytomegalovirus exposure and HLA in healthy donors. Study context: Out of around 360 genotyped donors, about 84% belonged to the Caucasian-associated ancestry cluster. Study outcomes and limitations: Reports indicate that TCR beta sequences accurately predicted the HLA-A and HLA-B alleles of most subjects.

PCR involved 60 Vbeta and 13 Jbeta primers. Study processing details: Unique TCR beta chains totaled some 88 million in a later count, with around 11 million of them shared. Profiling relied on immunoSEQ multiplex PCR, and the TCRdb table lists in-frame clones only, not all of them. That table gives V, J and clone size, and the DNA gave D and trimming. The sample yields over 50,000 clones, roughly 77% seen once. Despite likely unrecorded immune exposures, the donors were nominally healthy at the time of sampling. This clone showed up just once. Its specificity is not known. The CDR3 extends over 12 amino acids. The V end was cut by 1 base, the J end by 6 bases, with 5 bases between. CDR1 SGHTA and CDR2 FQGNSA come from the germline V gene.

The chain couples TRBV7-2 to TRBJ2-3; D not certain. The sample was PBMCs. The TCR was taken from a female donor in good health and CMV-seronegative. CDR3 protein: CASSLGRDTQYF. The DNA for the CDR3 is TGTGCCAGCAGCTTAGGCAGGGATACGCAGTATTTT.